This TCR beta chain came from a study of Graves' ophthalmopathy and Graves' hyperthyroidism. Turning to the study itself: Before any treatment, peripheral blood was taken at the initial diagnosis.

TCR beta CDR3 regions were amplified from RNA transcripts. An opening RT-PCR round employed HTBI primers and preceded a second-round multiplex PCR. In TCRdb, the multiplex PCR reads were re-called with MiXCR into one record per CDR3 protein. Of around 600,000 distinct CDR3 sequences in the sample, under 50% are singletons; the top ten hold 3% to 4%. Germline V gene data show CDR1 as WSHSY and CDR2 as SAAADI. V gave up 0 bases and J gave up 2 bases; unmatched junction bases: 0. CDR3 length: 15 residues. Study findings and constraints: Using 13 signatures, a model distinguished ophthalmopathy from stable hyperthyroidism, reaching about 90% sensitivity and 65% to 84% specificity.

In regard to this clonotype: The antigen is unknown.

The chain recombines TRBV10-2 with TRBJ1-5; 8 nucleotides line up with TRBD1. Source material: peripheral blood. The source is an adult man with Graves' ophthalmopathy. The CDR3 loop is CASSESTGGNQPQHF. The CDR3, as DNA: TGCGCCAGCAGTGAGTCGACAGGGGGCAATCAGCCCCAGCATTTT.